This entry describes one TCR beta chain. Its antigen remains unknown. These data come from a study of T cell repertoires in cytomegalovirus infection. Findings and caveats of the study: People with CMV and the relevant HLA were identified by cumulative public TCR beta family frequency. The response measured ex vivo was dominated by TCR beta clonotypes (HLA-C-restricted and CMV-specific).

TCRdb recomputed calls from the reads with MiXCR, one row per CDR3 protein. The data hold about 740,000 distinct CDR3 sequences, with roughly 35% observed a single time. This CDR3 contains 15 residues. Germline values: CDR1 MNHGY, CDR2 SAAAGT. V lost 6 bases, J lost 5 bases, and 5 bases stayed unmatched. The chain couples TRBV6-8 to TRBJ2-1, with 12 bases lining up with TRBD2. Sequences were obtained from PBMCs. The source of this sequence is a human donor in good health (CMV status not recorded). Some clones in this sample may be carry-over from other donors' samples. CDR3 bases: TGTGCCAGCAGAACGACTAGCGGGGGAGACAATGAGCAGTTCTTC. Translating it yields CASRTTSGGDNEQFF.